Described below is a single T cell receptor (beta chain) sequence and its context. V dropped 3 bases and J dropped 2 bases, with 10 bases sitting between them. Germline values: CDR1 LNHDA, CDR2 SQIVND (reference sequence). This CDR3 region has 14 residues. The data were taken from a study of blood T cell repertoires in COVID-19. The protocol was immunoSEQ multiplex PCR, while the TCRdb copy is restricted to in-frame clones and leaves out a portion. The repertoire holds about 42,000 clones, more than 70% seen once, with around 2.3% in the top ten. Material for sequencing was peripheral blood. The receptor was derived from a human donor in a cohort sampled during active COVID-19. The chain employs TRBV19 and TRBJ1-1; a possible D gene is TRBD1 (5 bases). This CDR3 is CASSIGGGNTEAFF. The CDR3 nucleotides read TGTGCCAGTAGTATTGGGGGAGGAAACACTGAAGCTTTCTTT.